These 9 T cell receptor beta chains were sequenced from one sample in a study of tissue T cells after allogeneic stem cell transplantation. The data were produced by immunoSEQ multiplex PCR, yet TCRdb's version contains in-frame clones alone and is incomplete. The sample holds some 45,000 clones, approximately 92% seen once. Sequences were derived from blood, sampled before transplantation. Source of these receptors: a woman aged 35 to 70 who later had graft-versus-host disease after an allogeneic stem cell transplant.

This clone has a single count. The V gene is TRBV7-9, the J gene TRBJ1-1; possibly TRBD1 for D (5 bases). Per germline, CDR1 SEHNR and CDR2 FQNEAQ (reference sequence). This CDR3 region has 14 residues. V was trimmed by 3 bases and J by 3 bases, leaving 11 bases between them. The CDR3 nucleotides are TGTGCCAGCAGCTTTACCGGGGCGGACACTGAAGCTTTCTTT. Its translation is CASSFTGADTEAFF.

The chain is built from TRBV4-1 and TRBJ2-1, with 8 nucleotides matching TRBD2. Germline-derived CDR1 and CDR2 are MGHRA and YSYEKL. The CDR3 runs to 17 residues. V trimming: 3 bases; J trimming: 0 bases; junction bases outside the gene matches: 7. The CDR3 spells CASSQSSGLSSYNEQFF. CDR3 DNA sequence: TGCGCCAGCAGCCAGTCTAGCGGGCTGAGCTCCTACAATGAGCAGTTCTTC.

V and J are TRBV29-1 and TRBJ1-2; no firm D call. The V gene lost 6 bases and the J gene lost 4 bases, with 15 bases spanning the gap. The CDR3 is made up of 13 amino acids. Germline V gives CDR1 SQVTM, CDR2 ANQGSEA. In DNA, the CDR3 is TGCAGCGTCAACCTACTCGGCCGCTATGGCTACACCTTC. Translated, it gives CSVNLLGRYGYTF. Drawing the rest from reference TRBV29-1 and TRBJ1-2, the complete variable domain is SAVISQKPSRDICQRGTSLTIQCQVDSQVTMMFWYRQQPGQSLTLIATANQGSEATYESGFVIDKFPISRPNLTFSTLTVSNMSPEDSSIYLCSVNLLGRYGYTFGSGTRLTVV.

The chain has TRBV7-6 and TRBJ2-7; D is unresolved. V was trimmed by 1 base and J by 3 bases, leaving 13 bases between them. The CDR3 loop spans 15 amino acids. From germline, CDR1 is SGHVS and CDR2 FNYEAQ. This chain's CDR3 is CASSLGHSLNYEQYF. The CDR3 DNA sequence: TGTGCCAGCAGCTTAGGCCACAGTTTAAACTACGAGCAGTACTTC.

V usage is TRBV7-9 and J usage is TRBJ2-6, with D hard to call. The germline V gene encodes CDR1 SEHNR and CDR2 FQNEAQ (reference sequence). The CDR3 is 15 residues long. Trimming removed 5 bases from V and 3 bases from J, with 11 bases in between. In nucleotides, the CDR3 is TGTGCCAGCAGCCCAGATCGATATGGGGCCAACGTCCTGACTTTC. Its translation is CASSPDRYGANVLTF.

In this sample, this clone turned up once. The V and J genes are TRBV7-9 and TRBJ2-5; D uncertain. The germline CDR1 and CDR2 sequences are SEHNR and FQNEAQ (reference sequence). The CDR3 is 15 residues long. Trimming took 2 bases from V and 1 from J, leaving 11 bases between them. This CDR3 is CASSLSGQLQETQYF. CDR3 bases: TGTGCCAGCAGCTTATCGGGTCAGCTCCAAGAGACCCAGTACTTC.

This sequence joins TRBV28 and TRBJ2-1; 12 nucleotides agree with TRBD2. The trim removed 6 bases at V and 2 bases at J, leaving 17 bases unmatched. The CDR3 spans 20 residues. The germline gives CDR1 MDHEN, CDR2 SYDVKM. The DNA for the CDR3 is TGTGCCAGCAGACCCAGACAGGGGTTAAGGACTAGCGGGACCTACAATGAGCAGTTCTTC. This translates into CASRPRQGLRTSGTYNEQFF.

The rearrangement joins TRBV10-3 to TRBJ2-5, with 10 bases lining up with TRBD2. CDR1 is ENHRY and CDR2 is SYGVKD in the germline V gene. The CDR3 covers 15 residues. Trimming cost V 6 bases and J 0 bases; bases outside gene matches: 4. CDR3 residues: CAIRPGLADQETQYF. CDR3 in DNA: TGTGCCATCAGACCCGGACTAGCGGACCAAGAGACCCAGTACTTC.

The chain uses TRBV7-2 and TRBJ2-7; TRBD2 matches 11 bases. This CDR3 has 16 amino acids. Germline V gene sequence: CDR1 SGHTA, CDR2 FQGNSA. V shed 0 bases, J shed 6 bases, and the junction held 7 bases outside the gene matches. The CDR3 DNA reads as TGTGCCAGCAGCTTAGCTTATAGCGGGAGGGCCGCCGAGCAGTACTTC. Protein sequence: CASSLAYSGRAAEQYF.